This T cell receptor beta chain was sequenced in a study of metastatic and nonmetastatic thyroid tumors. In the study overall: The comparison covered peripheral blood and tumor or nodule tissue in malignant and benign thyroid patients. Study observations and caveats: Reported TCR beta diversity, measured in blood and tumor, was significantly higher for malignant thyroid tumors than for benign nodules.

The CDR3 is 16 residues long. Germline CDR1 LGHNA, CDR2 YNFKEQ. Points on this clone: Its target is not known. One end of the junction fails to match germline, which may point to a read error.

Until they underwent thyroid surgery, no patient had received any treatment. Authors' analysis steps: Clinicopathological groups differed in CDR3, with these differences serving to build a distant-metastasis classifier for papillary thyroid cancer. TCRdb re-called the PCR reads via MiXCR. The V and J calls reflect TCRdb's pipeline rather than the authors' work. Here the sample spans approximately 20,000 clones, approximately 15% being singletons. The sample consisted of blood. The sequence was collected from a male donor with papillary thyroid cancer or a benign thyroid nodule (not recorded which). Some clones in this sample may be carry-over from other donors' samples. This chain uses TRBV4-2 with TRBJ2-1; 8 bases line up with TRBD1. The CDR3 sequence: CASIQDNWHRGNEQFF. The CDR3 DNA is TGTGCCAGCATCCAAGATAATTGGCACAGGGGGAATGAGCAGTTCTTC.